A selection of T cell receptor beta chains follows, all from one sample in a study of neoadjuvant anti-PD-1 for oral cavity cancer. The protocol was immunoSEQ multiplex PCR, while the TCRdb copy is restricted to in-frame clones and leaves out a portion. This sample yields more than 25,000 clones, of which 70% to 80% are seen a single time; 3% to 4% belongs to the top ten. Sample: PBMCs, taken after nivolumab (anti-PD-1) treatment. Receptor source: a person aged 35-79 years with oral cavity squamous cell carcinoma. Each CDR3 is given with its conserved first and last residue. A D gene is named only where the DNA matches it firmly. The size of a clone is reported for some rows only, either as once, few or many, or as a class for expanded clones.

v_gene	abundance	d_gene	j_gene	CDR3nt	CDR3aa
TRBV7-9	.	.	TRBJ1-4	TGTGCCAGCAGCCTGCAGGGGATAAATGAAAAACTGTTTTTT	CASSLQGINEKLFF
TRBV5-4	.	.	TRBJ2-7	TGTGCCAGCAGCAGCTTGGGGTCCTCCTACGAGCAGTACTTC	CASSSLGSSYEQYF
TRBV28	.	TRBD1	TRBJ1-1	TGTGCCAGCAGTTCCCCCGGACAGGGGGCGCGTGCTTTCTTT	CASSSPGQGARAFF
TRBV5-1	.	.	TRBJ1-1	TGCGCCAGCAGCCCGACCGCGCGGATGGACACTGAAGCTTTCTTT	CASSPTARMDTEAFF
TRBV7-9	.	.	TRBJ1-5	TGTGCCAGCAGCTCGCCCGAATATAGCAATCAGCCCCAGCATTTT	CASSSPEYSNQPQHF
TRBV5-1	.	.	TRBJ1-1	TGCGCCAGCAGCCGGGGTGGGAAGGCCACTGAAGCTTTCTTT	CASSRGGKATEAFF
TRBV10-3	few	TRBD1	TRBJ1-5	TGTGCCATCAGTGATCGGTTAGGGGGCGAGGGCAATCAGCCCCAGCATTTT	CAISDRLGGEGNQPQHF
TRBV4-1	.	TRBD1	TRBJ1-4	TGCGCCAGCAGCCGGACAGGCATTAATGAAAAACTGTTTTTT	CASSRTGINEKLFF
TRBV5-1	.	.	TRBJ2-7	TGCGCCAGCGCCGACGGAGGGGGAAACTCCTACGAGCAGTACTTC	CASADGGGNSYEQYF
TRBV10-3	.	TRBD2	TRBJ2-5	TGTGCCATCAGTGAGTCTAAGCGGGGGGGCTCAGAGACCCAGTACTTC	CAISESKRGGSETQYF
TRBV19	.	TRBD1	TRBJ2-6	TGTGCCAGTAGTACGATCCCGGGACAGGTCTTTTCTGGGGCCAACGTCCTGACTTTC	CASSTIPGQVFSGANVLTF
TRBV6-1	.	TRBD1	TRBJ2-7	TGTGCCAGCAGCGCGGGACAGGGTGACTACGAGCAGTACTTC	CASSAGQGDYEQYF
TRBV5-8	.	.	TRBJ2-7	TGTGCCAGCAGCCCCTCCTACGAGCAGTACTTC	CASSPSYEQYF
TRBV6-5	.	.	TRBJ2-2	TGTGCCAGCAGTTCCTCGGGACAAAGCACCGGGGAGCTGTTTTTT	CASSSSGQSTGELFF
TRBV6-6	medium-sized	TRBD1	TRBJ1-5	TGTGCCAGCAGTCCAGGGGGAAATCTAGCCATCAGCAACCAGCATTTT	CASSPGGNLAISNQHF
TRBV7-6	.	.	TRBJ1-5	TGTGCCAGCAGCTTAGGGGGACCCTATCAGCCCCAGCATTTT	CASSLGGPYQPQHF
TRBV5-4	.	.	TRBJ2-5	TGTGCCAGCAGCCTGGATCTAGCGAGCCTGGGGGAGACCCAGTACTTC	CASSLDLASLGETQYF
TRBV6-5	few	TRBD2	TRBJ2-2	TGTGCCAGCAAGGGTAGCGGGGGGCTGGCCGGGGAGCTGTTTTTT	CASKGSGGLAGELFF
TRBV18	once	.	TRBJ2-7	TGTGCCAGCTCACCAAAGGGGCAAGCAGGAGTCCACGAGCAGTACTTC	CASSPKGQAGVHEQYF
TRBV4-3	.	.	TRBJ1-2	TGCGCCAGCAGCCAAGAAGAGGGGAGTTTCGCCAGTAACTATGGCTACACCTTC	CASSQEEGSFASNYGYTF